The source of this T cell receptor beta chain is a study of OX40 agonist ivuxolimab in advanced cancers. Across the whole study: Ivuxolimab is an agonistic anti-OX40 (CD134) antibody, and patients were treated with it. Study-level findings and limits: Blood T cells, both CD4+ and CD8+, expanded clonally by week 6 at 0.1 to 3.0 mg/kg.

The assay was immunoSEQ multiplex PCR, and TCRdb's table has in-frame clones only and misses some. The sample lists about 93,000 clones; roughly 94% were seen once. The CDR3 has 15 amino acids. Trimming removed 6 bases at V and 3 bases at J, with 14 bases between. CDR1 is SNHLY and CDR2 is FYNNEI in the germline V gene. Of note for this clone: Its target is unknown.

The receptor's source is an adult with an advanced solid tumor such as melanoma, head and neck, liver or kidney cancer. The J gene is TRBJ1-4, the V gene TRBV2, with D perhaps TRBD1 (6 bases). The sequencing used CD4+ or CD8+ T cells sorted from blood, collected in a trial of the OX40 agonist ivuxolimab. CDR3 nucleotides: TGTGCCAGCAGGAAAACTACAGGGCCTAATGAAAAACTGTTTTTT. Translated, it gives CASRKTTGPNEKLFF.